This TCR beta chain was sequenced during a study of cytomegalovirus exposure and HLA in healthy donors. 13 Jbeta primers and 60 Vbeta primers were used for the PCR. Repertoires were generated with immunoSEQ multiplex PCR, while TCRdb's copy carries only in-frame clones and drops some. The sample yields some 110,000 clones, roughly 13% seen once. This clone showed up many times. The germline V gene encodes CDR1 SGHTA and CDR2 FQGNSA. The CDR3 covers 14 residues. Trimming removed 5 bases from V and 4 bases from J, with 11 bases in between. Source material: PBMCs. This chain connects TRBV7-2 to TRBJ1-4; the D gene is possibly TRBD1 (5 bases). This TCR was sampled from a man aged 40-55 years in good health and CMV-seropositive. Written as DNA, the CDR3 is TGTGCCAGCAGCCTGGGGCATATTAATGAAAAACTGTTTTTT. The encoded protein is CASSLGHINEKLFF.